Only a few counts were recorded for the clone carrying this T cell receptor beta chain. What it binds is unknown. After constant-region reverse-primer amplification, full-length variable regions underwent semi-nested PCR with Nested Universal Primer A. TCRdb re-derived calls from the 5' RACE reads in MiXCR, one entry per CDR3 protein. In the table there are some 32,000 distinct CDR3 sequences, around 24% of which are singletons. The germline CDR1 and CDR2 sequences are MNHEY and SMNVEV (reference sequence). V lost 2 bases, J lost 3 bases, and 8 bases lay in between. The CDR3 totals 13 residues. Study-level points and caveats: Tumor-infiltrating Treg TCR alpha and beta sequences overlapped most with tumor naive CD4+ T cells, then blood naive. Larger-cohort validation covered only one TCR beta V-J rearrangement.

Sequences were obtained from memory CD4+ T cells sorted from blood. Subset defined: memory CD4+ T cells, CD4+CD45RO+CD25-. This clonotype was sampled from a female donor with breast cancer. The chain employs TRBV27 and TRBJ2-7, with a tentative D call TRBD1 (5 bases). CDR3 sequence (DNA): TGTGCCAGCAGTTTAGACAGTAACTACGAGCAGTACTTC. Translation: CASSLDSNYEQYF.